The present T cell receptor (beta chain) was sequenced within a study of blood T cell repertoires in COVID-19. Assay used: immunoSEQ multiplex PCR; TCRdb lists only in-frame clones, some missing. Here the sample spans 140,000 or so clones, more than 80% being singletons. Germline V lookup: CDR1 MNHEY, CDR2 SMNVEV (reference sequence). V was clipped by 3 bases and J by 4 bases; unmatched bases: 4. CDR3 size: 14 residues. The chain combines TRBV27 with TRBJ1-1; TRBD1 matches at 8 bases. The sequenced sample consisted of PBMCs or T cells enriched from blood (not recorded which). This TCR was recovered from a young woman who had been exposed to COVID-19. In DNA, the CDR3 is TGTGCCAGCAGTTTCCTTGACAGGGGCACTGAAGCTTTCTTT. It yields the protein CASSFLDRGTEAFF.